These 17 T cell receptor beta chains were all obtained from the same sample, sequenced in a study of shared clonotypes between healthy human individuals. Data came from immunoSEQ multiplex PCR; TCRdb stores just in-frame clones and leaves some out. The sample consists of 900,000 to 1,200,000 clones, approximately 78% of them appearing once. Sequenced: memory CD4+ T cells from PBMCs. The subset here: CD45RA-negative fraction. The receptors stem from a man between 18 and 35 years old in good health. Some clones in this sample may be carry-over from other donors' samples.

The CDR3 DNA reads TGTGCCAGCAGTTTAGGCGGGAGGGCTTTAGGGGAGCAGTTCTTC. Protein product: CASSLGGRALGEQFF. V gene TRBV27 combines with J gene TRBJ2-1, with TRBD2 identical over 9 bases. The CDR3 extends over 15 amino acids. CDR1 is MNHEY, CDR2 SMNVEV, per germline (reference sequence). With V trimmed by 2 bases and J by 10 bases, 9 bases remained unmatched.

The rearrangement joins TRBV5-6 to TRBJ2-3; a weak D match, TRBD2 (6 bases). Trimming cost V 2 bases and J 3 bases, with 13 bases left between them. The length of the CDR3 is 15 residues. The germline V gene encodes CDR1 SGHDT and CDR2 YYEEEE. CDR3 DNA: TGTGCCAGCAGCTTTATTGATGGAGGGACAGATACGCAGTATTTT. Its protein is CASSFIDGGTDTQYF.

The chain combines TRBV19 with TRBJ1-2; D is possibly TRBD1 (5 bases). CDR1 and CDR2 (germline): LNHDA, SQIVND (reference sequence). The V and J ends lost 6 bases and 4 bases respectively, with 18 bases between them. The CDR3 contains 15 residues. The CDR3 region has the DNA TGTGCCAGTAGCTCAATGGAGGGGCGCTCCTATGGCTACACCTTC. It yields the protein CASSSMEGRSYGYTF.

The chain joins TRBV5-6 to TRBJ2-1; 7 nucleotides match TRBD1. Germline V gives CDR1 SGHDT, CDR2 YYEEEE. This CDR3 spans 13 amino acids. V lost 2 bases and J lost 7; bases outside the gene matches: 3. The CDR3 protein is CASSFLRGNEQFF. CDR3 coding DNA: TGTGCCAGCAGCTTCCTCAGGGGGAATGAGCAGTTCTTC. The full variable domain, rest sourced from reference TRBV5-6 and TRBJ2-1, is DAGVTQSPTHLIKTRGQQVTLRCSPKSGHDTVSWYQQALGQGPQFIFQYYEEEERQRGNFPDRFSGHQFPNYSSELNVNALLLGDSALYLCASSFLRGNEQFFGPGTRLTVL.

In its sample, this clone was seen once. V usage is TRBV5-1 and J usage is TRBJ2-1, with 7 bases fitting TRBD2. The junction had 6 bases not matched to a gene; V was cut back by 0 bases and J by 6 bases. The germline V gene has CDR1 SGHRS and CDR2 YFSETQ. This CDR3 has 15 residues. The CDR3 sequence: CASSLASGSVNEQFF. The CDR3 DNA reads TGCGCCAGCAGCTTGGCTAGCGGTTCGGTCAATGAGCAGTTCTTC. The full variable domain, rest sourced from reference TRBV5-1 and TRBJ2-1, is KAGVTQTPRYLIKTRGQQVTLSCSPISGHRSVSWYQQTPGQGLQFLFEYFSETQRNKGNFPGRFSGRQFSNSRSEMNVSTLELGDSALYLCASSLASGSVNEQFFGPGTRLTVL.

This sequence joins TRBV28 and TRBJ2-1; 10 nucleotides match TRBD2. Germline loops: CDR1 MDHEN, CDR2 SYDVKM. V lost 5 bases to trimming and J lost 7 bases; unmatched junction nucleotides: 5. The CDR3 has 14 amino acids. CDR3: CASSTSGLANEQFF. CDR3 nucleotides: TGTGCCAGCAGTACCTCGGGACTAGCGAATGAGCAGTTCTTC. Variable domain in full (rest from reference TRBV28 and TRBJ2-1): DVKVTQSSRYLVKRTGEKVFLECVQDMDHENMFWYRQDPGLGLRLIYFSYDVKMKEKGDIPEGYSVSREKKERFSLILESASTNQTSMYLCASSTSGLANEQFFGPGTRLTVL.

V is TRBV5-1 and J is TRBJ2-3; D perhaps matches TRBD1 (5 bases). The CDR3 is 14 amino acids. The germline V gene encodes CDR1 SGHRS and CDR2 YFSETQ. Deletions cut 0 bases from V and 3 bases from J, with 8 bases between. The CDR3 coding sequence is TGCGCCAGCAGCTTGGGACAGATAACAGATACGCAGTATTTT. Protein product: CASSLGQITDTQYF.

This clone was found once. This chain connects TRBV5-1 to TRBJ2-1; a possible D gene is TRBD2 (5 bases). Trimming removed 4 bases from V and 10 bases from J, with 15 bases in between. The CDR3 has 13 residues. Germline V CDR1 and CDR2: SGHRS, YFSETQ. CDR3: CASSPVGEREQFF. The CDR3, as DNA: TGCGCCAGCAGCCCCGTCGGGGAGAGGGAGCAGTTCTTC.

V is TRBV25-1 and J is TRBJ1-2; D might be TRBD1 (6 bases). CDR3 length: 12 amino acids. Trimming removed 8 bases at V and 5 bases at J, with 12 bases between. The germline V gene encodes CDR1 MGHDK and CDR2 SYGVNS. The CDR3 protein is CASSGQGYGYTF. The CDR3 coding sequence is TGTGCCAGCTCCGGCCAGGGGTATGGCTACACCTTC.

This clone was detected once. The chain recombines TRBV6-6 with TRBJ1-5, with D hard to call. V was pared by 3 bases and J by 3 bases, with 9 bases between. This CDR3 is built from 14 residues. Germline lookup yields CDR1 MNHNY and CDR2 SVGAGI (reference sequence). The CDR3, as DNA: TGTGCCAGCAGTTATAAGGAAACCAATCAGCCCCAGCATTTT. It translates to CASSYKETNQPQHF.

J is TRBJ2-1 and V is TRBV5-4; 8 nucleotides align to TRBD1. Looked up from germline, CDR1 is SGHNT and CDR2 is YYREEE (reference sequence). The V and J ends lost 5 bases and 0 bases, in that order; junction bases with no gene match: 13. CDR3 length: 18 residues. CDR3 sequence: CASSSHGQGRGSYNEQFF. CDR3 DNA sequence: TGTGCCAGCAGTTCTCATGGACAGGGTCGGGGCTCCTACAATGAGCAGTTCTTC.

A single count supports this clone. A much larger clone lies a single base off, so this may be a read error. The CDR3 is CASSLKGGTLAKNIQYF. The CDR3 nucleotides read TGCGCCAGCAGCTTGAAGGGCGGGACACTAGCCAAAAACATTCAGTACTTC. The chain has TRBV5-1 and TRBJ2-4; D tentatively fits TRBD1 or TRBD2 (6 bases each). Trimming cost V 1 base and J 0 bases, with 14 bases left between them. Germline loops: CDR1 SGHRS, CDR2 YFSETQ. There are 17 residues in the CDR3. The whole variable domain, remainder taken from reference TRBV5-1 and TRBJ2-4, is KAGVTQTPRYLIKTRGQQVTLSCSPISGHRSVSWYQQTPGQGLQFLFEYFSETQRNKGNFPGRFSGRQFSNSRSEMNVSTLELGDSALYLCASSLKGGTLAKNIQYFGAGTRLSVL.

This clone has only one observation. Other nucleotide sequences from this sample produce the same CDR3. V gene TRBV18 combines with J gene TRBJ2-3, with 8 nucleotides matching TRBD1. With V trimmed by 6 bases and J by 3 bases, 2 bases remained unmatched. Germline lookup yields CDR1 KGHSH and CDR2 LQKENI. CDR3 length: 13 amino acids. CDR3 DNA sequence: TGTGCCAGCTCGCGACAGGGGACAGATACGCAGTATTTT. The encoded protein is CASSRQGTDTQYF.

The chain joins TRBV7-2 to TRBJ2-5; 11 nucleotides match TRBD2. In germline, CDR1 is SGHTA, CDR2 FQGNSA. The CDR3 runs 16 residues. Trimming at V came to 4 bases and at J to 0 bases, leaving 4 bases not matched to a gene. The DNA of the CDR3 is TGTGCCAGCAGCTCTACTAGCGGGGGTAACCAAGAGACCCAGTACTTC. Protein: CASSSTSGGNQETQYF.

V usage is TRBV28 and J usage is TRBJ2-5; the D gene is possibly TRBD1 (5 bases). Trimming removed 2 bases at V and 5 bases at J, with 15 bases between. The length of the CDR3 is 15 residues. CDR1 MDHEN and CDR2 SYDVKM come from the germline V gene. The CDR3 loop reads CASSLRAGLRETQYF. In DNA, the CDR3 is TGTGCCAGCAGTTTAAGGGCAGGGCTGCGGGAGACCCAGTACTTC.

The chain recombines TRBV11-2 with TRBJ2-4; D ambiguous. From germline, CDR1 is SGHAT and CDR2 FQNNGV. The CDR3 has 15 residues. V dropped 4 bases and J dropped 0 bases, with 10 bases sitting between them. The CDR3 bases are TGTGCCAGCAGCTGGGCTGGGGTAGCCAAAAACATTCAGTACTTC. This gives the protein CASSWAGVAKNIQYF.

The V call is TRBV11-2, the J call TRBJ2-1, with TRBD1 matching over 10 bases. CDR1 is SGHAT, CDR2 FQNNGV, per germline. J lost 15 bases, V lost 3 bases, and 8 bases had no gene match. This CDR3 contains 13 residues. CDR3 amino acids: CASSLLRDRGMFF. DNA for the CDR3: TGTGCCAGCAGCTTGTTACGGGACAGGGGAATGTTCTTC.